This TCR beta chain comes out of a study of cytomegalovirus exposure and HLA in healthy donors. Clones were read by immunoSEQ multiplex PCR, and TCRdb kept only the in-frame ones, dropping some. The table shows 150,000 to 200,000 clones, with around 84% occurring only once. Trimming took 3 bases from V and 4 from J; bases not matched to a gene: 8. The CDR3 loop spans 16 amino acids. Germline V lookup: CDR1 WSHSY, CDR2 SAAADI. This receptor was obtained from a man between 18 and 35 years old in good health and CMV-seropositive. Sequenced: PBMCs. The V call is TRBV10-2, the J call TRBJ2-2; 7 bases agree with TRBD2. The chain's CDR3 is CASSDVIGRGTGELFF. CDR3 DNA: TGCGCCAGCAGTGACGTGATAGGGAGGGGCACCGGGGAGCTGTTTTTT.